This T cell receptor beta chain stems from a study of shared clonotypes between healthy human individuals. TCRdb's copy holds only in-frame clones and misses some; the assay was immunoSEQ multiplex PCR. The data show about 1.9 million clones, around 93% seen once. CD8 cells regarded as naive lacked CD45RO, were positively chosen for CCR7, and omitted terminally differentiated effector memory CD45RA+ cells. The sample was naive CD8+ T cells from PBMCs. The clonotype originates from a man younger than 30 in good health. Some clones in this sample may be carry-over from other donors' samples.

CDR3 residues: CASSDRQGRAYNEQFF. The CDR3 DNA reads TGTGCCAGCAGCGATCGGCAGGGCAGGGCCTACAATGAGCAGTTCTTC. The chain employs TRBV7-9 and TRBJ2-1; D possibly corresponds to TRBD1 (5 bases). CDR1 SEHNR and CDR2 FQNEAQ come from the germline V gene (reference sequence). The V and J ends lost 5 bases and 2 bases respectively, with 16 bases between them. The CDR3 extends over 16 amino acids.